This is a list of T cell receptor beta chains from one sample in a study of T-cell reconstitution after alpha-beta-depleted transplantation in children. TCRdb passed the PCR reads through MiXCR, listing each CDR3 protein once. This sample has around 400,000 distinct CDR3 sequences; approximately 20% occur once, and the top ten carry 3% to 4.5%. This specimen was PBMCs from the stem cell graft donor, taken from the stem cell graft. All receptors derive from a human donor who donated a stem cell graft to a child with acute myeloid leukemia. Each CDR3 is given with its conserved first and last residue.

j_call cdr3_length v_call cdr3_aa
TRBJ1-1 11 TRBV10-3 CAISFNTEAFF
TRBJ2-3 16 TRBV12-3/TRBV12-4 CASRLAGGPSTDTQYF
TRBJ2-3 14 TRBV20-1 CSAPVAGATDTQYF
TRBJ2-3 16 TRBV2 CASSGLAGVGTDTQYF
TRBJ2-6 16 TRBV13 CASSFGDIAGANVLTF
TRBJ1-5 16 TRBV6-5 CASSPSGTASNQPQHF
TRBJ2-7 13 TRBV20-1 CSASLALSDEQYF
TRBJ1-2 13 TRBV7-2 CASSQGQPWGYTF
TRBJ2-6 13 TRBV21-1 CAAERAGANVLTF
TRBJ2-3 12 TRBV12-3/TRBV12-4 CASTLWGDTQYF
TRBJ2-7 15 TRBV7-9 CASSVKTGSSYEQYF
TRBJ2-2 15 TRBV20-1 CSASPSGRRTGELFF
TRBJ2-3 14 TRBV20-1 CSGTLAGATDTQYF
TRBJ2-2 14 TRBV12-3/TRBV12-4 CASTNMQGLGELFF
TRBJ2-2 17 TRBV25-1 CASSEYFGTSNTGELFF
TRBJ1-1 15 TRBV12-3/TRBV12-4 CASSPTGTGGTEAFF
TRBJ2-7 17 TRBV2 CASSDRASGPSSYEQYF
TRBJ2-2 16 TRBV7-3 CASSPLPGRETGELFF
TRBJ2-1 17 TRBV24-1 CATSDLVLAGVRVEQFF
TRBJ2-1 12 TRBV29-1 CSVRGLGDEQFF
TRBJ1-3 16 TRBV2 CASSETDLPSGNTIYF
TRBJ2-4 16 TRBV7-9 CASSLAGQGTKNIQYF
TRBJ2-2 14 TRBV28 CASSGPGVPAGLFF
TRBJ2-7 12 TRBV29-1 CSVVDPLGEQYF
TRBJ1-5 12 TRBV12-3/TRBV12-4 CASSLNYQPQHF
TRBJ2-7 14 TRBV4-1 CASSHRTGTYEQYF
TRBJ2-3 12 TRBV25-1 CASTRGTDTQYF
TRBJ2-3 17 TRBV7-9 CASSVYVVGRGTDTQYF
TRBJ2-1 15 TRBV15 CATSRDRLAGNEQFF
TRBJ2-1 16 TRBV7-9 CASSLGVGVWGIEQFF
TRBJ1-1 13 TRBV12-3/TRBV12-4 CASSVRVPTEAFF
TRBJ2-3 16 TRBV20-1 CSARPLAGDGGDTQYF
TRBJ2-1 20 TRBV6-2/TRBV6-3 CASSYATGTSGSFYYNEQFF
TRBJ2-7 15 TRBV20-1 CSAKSPDSLSYEQYF
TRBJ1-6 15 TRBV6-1 CASRRDGGYNSPLHF
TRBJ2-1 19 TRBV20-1 CSARDVGAGLPELYNEQFF
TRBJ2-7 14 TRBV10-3 CAISLAGGKYEQYF
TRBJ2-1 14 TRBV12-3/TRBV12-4 CASSFQGSYNEQFF
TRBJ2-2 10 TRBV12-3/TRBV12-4 CASGGGELFF
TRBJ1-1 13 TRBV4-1 CASSHPRNTEAFF
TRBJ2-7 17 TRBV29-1 CSVEKATSGRISYEQYF
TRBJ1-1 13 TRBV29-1 CSVGPGVNNEAFF
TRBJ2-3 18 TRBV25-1 CASSPPVRVRVATDTQYF
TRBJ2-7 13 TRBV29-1 CSVPSRTGIEQYF
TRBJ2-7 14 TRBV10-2 CASSESGPAYEQYF
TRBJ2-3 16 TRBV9 CASSVNSAGDVDTQYF